A few counts support the clone carrying this TCR beta chain. The antigen remains undetermined. The record originates from a study of cytomegalovirus exposure and HLA in healthy donors. Study-level findings and limits: A later analysis reported that several of the most significant clusters appeared to be linked to common viral pathogens, among them Epstein-Barr virus.

Use of 60 Vbeta and 13 Jbeta primers characterized the PCR. Libraries were prepared by immunoSEQ multiplex PCR; TCRdb keeps only in-frame clonotypes and omits some of them. This table has some 93,000 clones, roughly a tenth appearing once. The CDR3 contains 15 residues. CDR1 is SGDLS, CDR2 YYNGEE, per germline. V was clipped by 2 bases and J by 5 bases; unmatched bases: 4. Material: PBMCs. The chain recombines TRBV9 with TRBJ1-4; 9 positions match TRBD1. This TCR derives from a man aged 50 to 59 in good health and CMV-seropositive. For the CDR3, the DNA is TGTGCCAGCAGCGTTGAGGGACAGGGCAATGAAAAACTGTTTTTT. As protein: CASSVEGQGNEKLFF.